The rows below give T cell receptor beta chains drawn from one sample of a study of blood T cell repertoires in COVID-19. Clones were read by immunoSEQ multiplex PCR, and TCRdb kept only the in-frame ones, dropping some. The data show about 110,000 clones, roughly 83% seen once. Source material: peripheral blood. These receptors all come from a human donor in a cohort sampled during active COVID-19. Each CDR3 is given with its conserved first and last residue. The D gene is left open where the match is weak. Size tells how often a clone was seen (once, few, many) or the class of an expanded clone, and some rows leave it out.

J	D	size	V	CDR3	DNA
TRBJ1-2	-	-	TRBV19	CASRPQGGALGYGYTF	TGTGCCAGTCGACCCCAAGGGGGGGCCTTGGGCTATGGCTACACCTTC
TRBJ2-3	-	few	TRBV9	CASGVPDTQYF	TGTGCCTCGGGGGTGCCAGATACGCAGTATTTT
TRBJ2-1	TRBD2	-	TRBV5-4	CASNAAREKNEQFF	TGTGCCAGCAACGCCGCGCGGGAGAAGAATGAGCAGTTCTTC
TRBJ2-5	TRBD2	-	TRBV5-1	CASSQKPAGAEDKTQYF	TGCGCCAGCAGCCAGAAACCAGCGGGAGCGGAGGATAAGACCCAGTACTTC
TRBJ2-1	TRBD1	-	TRBV27	CASSLPTGGLYNEQFF	TGTGCCAGCAGTTTACCGACAGGGGGTCTTTACAATGAGCAGTTCTTC
TRBJ2-6	-	-	TRBV10-3	CAISRDPGANVLTF	TGTGCCATCAGCCGAGATCCTGGGGCCAACGTCCTGACTTTC
TRBJ2-1	-	-	TRBV19	CASSTGHFNEQFF	TGTGCCAGTAGTACGGGACATTTCAATGAGCAGTTCTTC
TRBJ2-2	TRBD1	-	TRBV5-1	CASSLVGQGGTGELFF	TGCGCCAGCAGCTTGGTCGGACAGGGGGGGACCGGGGAGCTGTTTTTT
TRBJ1-1	-	once	TRBV4-3	CASSQDSTHRDTEAFF	TGCGCCAGCAGCCAAGACTCTACCCACAGGGACACTGAAGCTTTCTTT
TRBJ2-4	TRBD2	few	TRBV14	CASSQRTSGIGSSKNIQYF	TGTGCCAGCAGCCAAAGGACTAGCGGGATTGGGTCGTCCAAAAACATTCAGTACTTC
TRBJ1-1	-	-	TRBV2	CASRTGGGSNTEAFF	TGTGCCAGCAGGACCGGCGGGGGCTCGAACACTGAAGCTTTCTTT
TRBJ1-3	-	medium-sized	TRBV18	CASSPGLPSGNTIYF	TGTGCCAGCTCACCGGGACTCCCCTCTGGAAACACCATATATTTT
TRBJ2-7	TRBD2	-	TRBV5-1	CASSVSGSLGGEQYF	TGCGCCAGCAGCGTTAGCGGGTCCCTCGGGGGCGAGCAGTACTTC
TRBJ1-4	TRBD1	-	TRBV4-3	CASSWSRQGAKSTNEKLFF	TGCGCCAGCAGCTGGAGTAGGCAGGGGGCTAAATCAACTAATGAAAAACTGTTTTTT
TRBJ1-2	-	-	TRBV3-1/TRBV3-2	CASSPGYGYTF	TGTGCCAGCAGCCCCGGTTATGGCTACACCTTC
TRBJ1-2	-	-	TRBV6-2/TRBV6-3	CASSYSRASSAVGYTF	TGTGCCAGCAGTTACTCGAGAGCCTCATCAGCGGTTGGCTACACCTTC
TRBJ1-1	TRBD1	-	TRBV9	CASSVGTANTEAFF	TGTGCCAGCAGCGTCGGGACAGCGAACACTGAAGCTTTCTTT
TRBJ1-1	-	-	TRBV12-3/TRBV12-4	CASSAGGGTEAFF	TGTGCCAGCAGTGCCGGGGGAGGCACTGAAGCTTTCTTT
TRBJ1-2	-	once	TRBV18	CASSPVAGAADGYTF	TGTGCCAGCTCACCAGTGGCAGGGGCAGCGGATGGCTACACCTTC
TRBJ2-3	-	-	TRBV9	CASSVAGHSTDTQYF	TGTGCCAGCAGCGTAGCGGGTCACAGCACAGATACGCAGTATTTT
TRBJ2-2	-	-	TRBV5-1	CASSPGGTVKTTGELFF	TGCGCCAGCAGCCCGGGCGGGACAGTTAAAACCACCGGGGAGCTGTTTTTT
TRBJ2-2	-	-	TRBV2	CASSERGFQAGKLFF	TGTGCCAGCAGTGAACGGGGGTTCCAGGCCGGGAAGCTGTTTTTT
TRBJ1-6	TRBD1	few	TRBV19	CASSIGGTGNSPLHF	TGTGCCAGTAGTATAGGCGGGACAGGAAATTCACCCCTCCACTTT
TRBJ2-5	TRBD2	-	TRBV5-4	CASSLALAGETQYF	TGTGCCAGCAGCTTGGCTCTAGCGGGAGAGACCCAGTACTTC
TRBJ2-1	-	-	TRBV24-1	CATSDGGRPRNEQFF	TGTGCCACCAGTGATGGGGGGAGGCCGCGGAATGAGCAGTTCTTC
TRBJ1-1	TRBD1	-	TRBV30	CAWSRTGEAFF	TGTGCCTGGAGTCGGACAGGTGAAGCTTTCTTT
TRBJ2-2	TRBD1	-	TRBV7-2	CASSGRQGASTGELFF	TGTGCCAGCAGCGGACGACAGGGTGCAAGCACCGGGGAGCTGTTTTTT